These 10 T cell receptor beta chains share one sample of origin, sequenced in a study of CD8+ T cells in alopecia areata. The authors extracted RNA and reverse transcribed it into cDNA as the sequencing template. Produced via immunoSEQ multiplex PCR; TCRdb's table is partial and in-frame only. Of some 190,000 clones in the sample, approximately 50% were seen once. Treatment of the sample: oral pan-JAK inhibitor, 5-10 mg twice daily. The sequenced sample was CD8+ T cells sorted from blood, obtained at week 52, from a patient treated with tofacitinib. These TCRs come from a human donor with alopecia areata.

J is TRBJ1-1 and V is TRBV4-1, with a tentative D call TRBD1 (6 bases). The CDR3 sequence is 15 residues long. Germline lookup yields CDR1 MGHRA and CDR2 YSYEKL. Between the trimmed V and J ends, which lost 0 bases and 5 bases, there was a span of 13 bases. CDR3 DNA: TGCGCCAGCAGCCAAGACCAGGGGCAGGGAACTGAAGCTTTCTTT. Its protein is CASSQDQGQGTEAFF.

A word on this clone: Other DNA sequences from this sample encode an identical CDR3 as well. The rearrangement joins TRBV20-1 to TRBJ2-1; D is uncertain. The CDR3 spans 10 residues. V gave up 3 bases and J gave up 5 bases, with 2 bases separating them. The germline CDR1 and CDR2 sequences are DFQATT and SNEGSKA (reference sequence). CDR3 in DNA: TGCAGTGCTAGGGACAATGAGCAGTTCTTC. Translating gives CSARDNEQFF.

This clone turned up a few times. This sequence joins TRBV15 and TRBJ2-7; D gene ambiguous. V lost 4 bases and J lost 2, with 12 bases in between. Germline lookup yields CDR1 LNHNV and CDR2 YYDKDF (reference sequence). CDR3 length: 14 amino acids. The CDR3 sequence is CATSISGVAYEQYF. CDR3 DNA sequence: TGTGCCACCAGCATTTCAGGAGTCGCCTACGAGCAGTACTTC.

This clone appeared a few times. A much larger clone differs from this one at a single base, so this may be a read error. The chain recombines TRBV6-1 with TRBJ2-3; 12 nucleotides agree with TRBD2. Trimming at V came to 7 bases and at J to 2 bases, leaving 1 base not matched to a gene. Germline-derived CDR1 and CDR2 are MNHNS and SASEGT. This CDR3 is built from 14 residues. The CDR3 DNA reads TGTGCCAGCACTAGCGGGGGGGCCACAGATACGCAGTATTTT. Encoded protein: CASTSGGATDTQYF.

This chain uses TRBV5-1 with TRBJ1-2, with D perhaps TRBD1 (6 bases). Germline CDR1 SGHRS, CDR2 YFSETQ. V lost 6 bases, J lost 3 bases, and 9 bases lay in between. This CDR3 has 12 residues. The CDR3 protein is CASKPGDYGYTF. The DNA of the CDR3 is TGCGCCAGCAAACCAGGGGACTATGGCTACACCTTC.

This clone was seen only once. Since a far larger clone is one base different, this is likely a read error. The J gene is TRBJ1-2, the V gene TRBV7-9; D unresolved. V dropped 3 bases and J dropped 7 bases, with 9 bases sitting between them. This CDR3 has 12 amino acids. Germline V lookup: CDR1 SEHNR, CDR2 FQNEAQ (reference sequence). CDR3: CASSLGKAGYTF. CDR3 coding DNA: TGTGCCAGCAGCTTGGGAAAAGCTGGCTACACCTTC.

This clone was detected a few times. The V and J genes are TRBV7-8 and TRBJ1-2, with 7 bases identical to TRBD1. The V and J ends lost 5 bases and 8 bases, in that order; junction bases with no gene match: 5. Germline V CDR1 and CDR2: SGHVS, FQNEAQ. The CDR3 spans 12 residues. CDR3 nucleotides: TGTGCCAGCAGCCTACAGGGGTCGGGCTACACCTTC. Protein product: CASSLQGSGYTF.

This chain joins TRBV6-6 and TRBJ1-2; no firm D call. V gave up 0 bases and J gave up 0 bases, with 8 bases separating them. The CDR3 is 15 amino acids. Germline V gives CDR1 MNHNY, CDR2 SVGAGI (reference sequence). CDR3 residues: CASSYSSTTNYGYTF. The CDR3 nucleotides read TGTGCCAGCAGTTACTCCTCCACAACTAACTATGGCTACACCTTC.

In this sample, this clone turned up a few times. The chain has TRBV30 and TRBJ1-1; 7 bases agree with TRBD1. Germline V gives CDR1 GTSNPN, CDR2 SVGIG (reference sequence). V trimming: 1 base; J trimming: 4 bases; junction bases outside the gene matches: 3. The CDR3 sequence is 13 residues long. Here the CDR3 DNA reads TGTGCCTGGAGTGACCAGGGGGGCACTGAAGCTTTCTTT. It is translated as CAWSDQGGTEAFF.

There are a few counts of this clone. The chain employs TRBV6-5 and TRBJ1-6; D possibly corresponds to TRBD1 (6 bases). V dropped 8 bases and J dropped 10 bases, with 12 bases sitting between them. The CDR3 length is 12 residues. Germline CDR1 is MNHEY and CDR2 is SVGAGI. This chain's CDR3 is CASGQGRSPLHF. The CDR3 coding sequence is TGTGCCAGCGGGCAGGGGCGCTCACCCCTCCACTTT.